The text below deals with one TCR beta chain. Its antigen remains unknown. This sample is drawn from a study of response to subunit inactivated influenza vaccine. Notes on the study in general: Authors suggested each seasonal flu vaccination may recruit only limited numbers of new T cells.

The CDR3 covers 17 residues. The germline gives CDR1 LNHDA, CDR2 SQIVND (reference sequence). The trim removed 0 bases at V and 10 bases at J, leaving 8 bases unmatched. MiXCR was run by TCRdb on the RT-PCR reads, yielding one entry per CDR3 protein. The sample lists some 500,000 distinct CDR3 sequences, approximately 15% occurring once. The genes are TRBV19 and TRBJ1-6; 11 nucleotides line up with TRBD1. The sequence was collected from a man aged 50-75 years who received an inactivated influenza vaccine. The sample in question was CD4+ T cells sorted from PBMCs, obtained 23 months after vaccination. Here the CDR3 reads CASSIEPADRGHSPLHF. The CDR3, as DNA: TGTGCCAGTAGTATAGAACCCGCGGACAGGGGGCACTCACCCCTCCACTTT.